The rows below give T cell receptor beta chains drawn from one sample of a study of blood T cell repertoires in COVID-19. Measured with immunoSEQ multiplex PCR; TCRdb has only the in-frame clones, and not every one. This sample has more than 110,000 clones, with just over 85% found just once. Source material: PBMCs or T cells enriched from blood (not recorded which). These receptors were obtained from a man aged 50 or older who had recovered from COVID-19. Each CDR3 is given without its conserved first and last residue. The order of the fields is V gene, clone size, J gene, CDR3 protein. A clone size is listed for some rows: how often the clone was seen (once, few, many), or a class if it is expanded.

V gene: TRBV7-2
clone size: -
J gene: TRBJ1-6
CDR3 protein: ASSPPGQRSSPLH

V gene: TRBV9
clone size: -
J gene: TRBJ1-1
CDR3 protein: ASSVSFRSTEAF

V gene: TRBV5-1
clone size: -
J gene: TRBJ1-4
CDR3 protein: ASSSRGGTTNEKLF

V gene: TRBV4-2
clone size: -
J gene: TRBJ2-5
CDR3 protein: ASSQDPLAGETQY

V gene: TRBV6-5
clone size: -
J gene: TRBJ1-2
CDR3 protein: AAGGADGYT

V gene: TRBV29-1
clone size: -
J gene: TRBJ2-5
CDR3 protein: SVDDTGTSGGETQY

V gene: TRBV30
clone size: -
J gene: TRBJ1-3
CDR3 protein: AWSVGGANSGNTIY

V gene: TRBV7-9
clone size: -
J gene: TRBJ2-1
CDR3 protein: ASSLGLAGGEEQF

V gene: TRBV19
clone size: -
J gene: TRBJ1-5
CDR3 protein: ASSDIGARGDQPQH

V gene: TRBV7-2
clone size: -
J gene: TRBJ2-3
CDR3 protein: ASSSTGTRGTDTQY

V gene: TRBV18
clone size: few
J gene: TRBJ2-2
CDR3 protein: ASSPSSAGTGELF

V gene: TRBV24-1
clone size: once
J gene: TRBJ1-4
CDR3 protein: ATSEGQPGREKLF

V gene: TRBV6-2/TRBV6-3
clone size: -
J gene: TRBJ2-7
CDR3 protein: ASSHSFRQGGSYEQY

V gene: TRBV7-9
clone size: -
J gene: TRBJ1-1
CDR3 protein: ASSLGQGAFTEAF

V gene: TRBV7-9
clone size: -
J gene: TRBJ1-3
CDR3 protein: ASSLRTGRVGNTIY

V gene: TRBV7-2
clone size: -
J gene: TRBJ2-2
CDR3 protein: ASSLAPSGRAGELF

V gene: TRBV27
clone size: -
J gene: TRBJ1-1
CDR3 protein: ASSPRGTATEAF

V gene: TRBV15
clone size: -
J gene: TRBJ1-5
CDR3 protein: ATSRVPGTAYSNQPQH